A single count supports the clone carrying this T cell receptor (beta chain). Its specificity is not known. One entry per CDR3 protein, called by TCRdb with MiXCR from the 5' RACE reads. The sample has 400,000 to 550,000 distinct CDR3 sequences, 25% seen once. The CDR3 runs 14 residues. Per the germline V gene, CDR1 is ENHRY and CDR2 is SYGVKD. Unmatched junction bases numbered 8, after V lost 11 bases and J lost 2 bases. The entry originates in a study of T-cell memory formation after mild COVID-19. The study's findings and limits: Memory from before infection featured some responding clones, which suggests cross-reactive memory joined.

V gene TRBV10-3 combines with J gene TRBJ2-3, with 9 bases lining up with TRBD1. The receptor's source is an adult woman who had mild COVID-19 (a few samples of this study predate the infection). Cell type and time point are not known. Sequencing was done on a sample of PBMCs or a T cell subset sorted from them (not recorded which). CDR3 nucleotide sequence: TGTGCCGTATCCGGGACAGGGAACACAGATACGCAGTATTTT. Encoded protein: CAVSGTGNTDTQYF.